Following are 20 T cell receptor beta chains from one sample sequenced in a study of control samples from healthy donors and cancer patients. The repertoire was sequenced with immunoSEQ multiplex PCR; TCRdb's copy has only in-frame clones and lacks some. The sample includes 2,500 to 3,000 clones, 85% to 95% of them seen just once. Sequencing was performed on PBMCs. Source of these receptors: a man aged 65 to 85 with lung cancer.

The chain employs TRBV29-1 and TRBJ2-1; a possible D gene is TRBD1 (6 bases). The CDR3 loop spans 14 amino acids. V was pared by 3 bases and J by 4 bases, with 13 bases between. Germline V CDR1 and CDR2: SQVTM, ANQGSEA. The DNA of the CDR3 is TGCAGCGTTGAGGGCAGGGACAAATACAATGAGCAGTTCTTC. Its protein is CSVEGRDKYNEQFF.

This chain uses TRBV6-1 with TRBJ1-2; D ambiguous. The length of the CDR3 is 13 residues. Germline V gene data show CDR1 as MNHNS and CDR2 as SASEGT. V gave up 2 bases and J gave up 7 bases, with 11 bases separating them. The CDR3, as DNA: TGTGCCAGCAGTGAAATATCAGGTGGTGGCTACACCTTC. Residues: CASSEISGGGYTF.

The V call is TRBV19, the J call TRBJ1-3; D ambiguous. V was cut by 5 bases and J by 0 bases, with 14 bases left in between. This CDR3 contains 16 residues. Germline assignment: CDR1 LNHDA and CDR2 SQIVND (reference sequence). DNA for the CDR3: TGTGCCAGTAGTCCGTTGACGGCTGGCTCTGGAAACACCATATATTTT. As protein: CASSPLTAGSGNTIYF.

The rearrangement uses TRBV5-1 and TRBJ1-1, with 8 bases identical to TRBD1. This CDR3 has 16 residues. V shed 4 bases, J shed 4 bases, and the junction held 12 bases outside the gene matches. Germline values: CDR1 SGHRS, CDR2 YFSETQ. For the CDR3, the DNA is TGCGCCAGCAGCAGCGGGACAGGAGGTCGTGGCACTGAAGCTTTCTTT. Translation: CASSSGTGGRGTEAFF.

CDR3 region: CASSAASAVSSTDTQYF. DNA for the CDR3: TGTGCCAGCAGTGCCGCCTCAGCAGTTTCGAGCACAGATACGCAGTATTTT. The gene calls are TRBV6-1 and TRBJ2-3; D is uncertain. Germline loops: CDR1 MNHNS, CDR2 SASEGT. Trimming cost V 4 bases and J 0 bases, with 17 bases left between them. The CDR3 runs to 17 residues.

About this clone: The germline gene is not matched at one end of the junction; a read error may be the cause. The chain employs TRBV7-7 and TRBJ2-5, with a possible D match to TRBD1 (5 bases). The CDR3 contains 16 residues. Germline CDR1 and CDR2: SSHAT and FNYEAQ (reference sequence). CDR3 protein: CASSLDSDRVSRTQYF. The CDR3 region has the DNA TGTGCTAGCAGCTTAGATTCCGACAGAGTAAGCAGGACCCAGTACTTC.

The chain employs TRBV24-1 and TRBJ1-2; D ambiguous. The CDR3 sequence is 19 residues long. V dropped 0 bases and J dropped 4 bases, with 23 bases sitting between them. The germline V gene has CDR1 KGHDR and CDR2 SFDVKD. This CDR3 reads CATSDLEPRLGDCIYGYTF. As DNA, the CDR3 is TGTGCCACCAGTGATTTGGAGCCCCGACTGGGAGATTGTATCTATGGCTACACCTTC.

This chain joins TRBV6-2 or TRBV6-3 and TRBJ1-5, with 10 bases that match TRBD1. The CDR3 is made up of 19 amino acids. Germline CDR1 MNHEY, CDR2 SVGEGT. With 4 bases clipped from V and 0 bases from J, the junction kept 12 bases outside the gene matches. Written as DNA, the CDR3 is TGTGCCAGCAGTTCATGGCGGGGGACAGGGGACTCTAGCAATCAGCCCCAGCATTTT. Translated, it gives CASSSWRGTGDSSNQPQHF.

V gene TRBV3-1 (or the pseudogene TRBV3-2) combines with J gene TRBJ2-3; 8 positions agree with TRBD2. Germline V CDR1 and CDR2: LGHDT, YNNKEL (reference sequence). The CDR3 totals 15 residues. Germline trimming cut 7 bases from V and 2 bases from J; bases unmatched to any gene: 8. The chain's CDR3 is CASTPRGGYTDTQYF. CDR3 sequence (DNA): TGTGCCAGCACCCCACGCGGGGGGTACACAGATACGCAGTATTTT.

The chain carries TRBV7-6 and TRBJ2-6, with D perhaps matching TRBD1 (7 bases). The V gene lost 10 bases and the J gene lost 4 bases, with 14 bases spanning the gap. Germline CDR1 and CDR2: SGHVS and FNYEAQ. The CDR3 spans 14 residues. CDR3 residues: CAIRGDIGANVLTF. CDR3 nucleotides: TGTGCCATCAGGGGGGATATAGGGGCCAACGTCCTGACTTTC. The complete variable domain, with remaining parts taken from reference TRBV7-6 and TRBJ2-6, reads GAGVSQSPRYKVTKRGQDVALRCDPISGHVSLYWYRQALGQGPEFLTYFNYEAQQDKSGLPNDRFSAERPEGSISTLTIQRTEQRDSAMYRCAIRGDIGANVLTFGAGSRLTVL.

The V call is TRBV30, the J call TRBJ2-7; D is possibly TRBD1 (5 bases). The V end lost 1 base, the J end lost 2 bases, and 9 bases lay between the germline ends. The CDR3 is made up of 13 amino acids. Looked up from germline, CDR1 is GTSNPN and CDR2 is SVGIG (reference sequence). This chain's CDR3 is CAWSGQPTYEQYF. CDR3 coding DNA: TGTGCCTGGAGTGGACAGCCTACCTACGAGCAGTACTTC.

The chain couples TRBV29-1 to TRBJ2-3, with D hard to call. The CDR3 spans 13 residues. V shed 2 bases and J shed 0 bases, with 6 bases lying between them. CDR1 and CDR2 from the germline V gene are SQVTM and ANQGSEA. The chain's CDR3 is CSVETASTDTQYF. The CDR3 DNA follows: TGCAGCGTTGAAACAGCGAGCACAGATACGCAGTATTTT.

The chain couples TRBV5-6 to TRBJ1-2, with D hard to call. In germline, CDR1 is SGHDT, CDR2 YYEEEE. The CDR3 loop spans 13 amino acids. Trimming removed 1 base at V and 8 bases at J, with 12 bases between. The CDR3 nucleotides read TGTGCCAGCAGCTTGCTAGGGTCGAGCGGCTACACCTTC. This gives the protein CASSLLGSSGYTF.

The CDR3 DNA sequence: TGTGCCAGCAGACGGGACAGGGGCGCAGATACGCAGTATTTT. The encoded protein is CASRRDRGADTQYF. The rearrangement joins TRBV6-5 to TRBJ2-3; 10 nucleotides agree with TRBD1. Germline V CDR1 and CDR2: MNHEY, SVGAGI. The CDR3 contains 14 residues. Trimming took 6 bases from V and 4 from J; bases not matched to a gene: 4.

This chain links TRBV3-1 (or the pseudogene TRBV3-2) with TRBJ2-2, with 7 bases matching TRBD1. This CDR3 is built from 17 residues. V was pared by 0 bases and J by 2 bases, with 6 bases of the junction left unmatched. Germline values: CDR1 LGHDT, CDR2 YNNKEL (reference sequence). CDR3 residues: CASSQELGGVNTGELFF. The DNA for the CDR3 is TGTGCCAGCAGCCAAGAGTTAGGGGGCGTCAACACCGGGGAGCTGTTTTTT.

This chain connects TRBV4-3 to TRBJ1-2; possibly TRBD1 for D (6 bases). The CDR3 runs to 12 residues. CDR1 LGHNA and CDR2 YSLEER come from the germline V gene. Trimming took off 3 bases at V and 5 bases at J, with 7 bases between the two ends. CDR3 in amino acids: CASSQTGYGYTF. The CDR3 DNA reads as TGCGCCAGCAGCCAGACAGGTTATGGCTACACCTTC.

The V call is TRBV9, the J call TRBJ2-5, with D hard to call. CDR1 is SGDLS and CDR2 is YYNGEE in the germline V gene. Trimming pared 0 bases from V and 0 bases from J, leaving 18 bases between. The CDR3 is 18 amino acids. Written as DNA, the CDR3 is TGTGCCAGCAGCGTAGGTTTTTCGTTGGGTCGATACCAAGAGACCCAGTACTTC. Translation: CASSVGFSLGRYQETQYF.

The CDR3 DNA reads TGCAGTGCTATTGTAGCCTACGAGCAGTACTTC. Protein product: CSAIVAYEQYF. V usage is TRBV20-1 and J usage is TRBJ2-7, with no clear D. The CDR3 contains 11 residues. Trimming cost V 4 bases and J 2 bases, with 6 bases left between them. Germline V lookup: CDR1 DFQATT, CDR2 SNEGSKA (reference sequence).

The chain couples TRBV10-3 to TRBJ2-2; tentative D call: TRBD2 (5 bases). The V and J ends lost 6 bases and 5 bases respectively, with 10 bases between them. CDR1 is ENHRY, CDR2 SYGVKD, per germline. CDR3 length equals 13 residues. The CDR3 reads CAISRGATGELFF. CDR3 nucleotide sequence: TGTGCCATCAGCCGGGGAGCAACCGGGGAGCTGTTTTTT.

The genes are TRBV27 and TRBJ2-3; D is uncertain. The CDR3 is 15 amino acids. Trimming took off 0 bases at V and 1 base at J, with 8 bases between the two ends. The germline CDR1 and CDR2 sequences are MNHEY and SMNVEV (reference sequence). CDR3 bases: TGTGCCAGCAGTTTATCGGGTTATGGCACAGATACGCAGTATTTT. Translated, it gives CASSLSGYGTDTQYF.